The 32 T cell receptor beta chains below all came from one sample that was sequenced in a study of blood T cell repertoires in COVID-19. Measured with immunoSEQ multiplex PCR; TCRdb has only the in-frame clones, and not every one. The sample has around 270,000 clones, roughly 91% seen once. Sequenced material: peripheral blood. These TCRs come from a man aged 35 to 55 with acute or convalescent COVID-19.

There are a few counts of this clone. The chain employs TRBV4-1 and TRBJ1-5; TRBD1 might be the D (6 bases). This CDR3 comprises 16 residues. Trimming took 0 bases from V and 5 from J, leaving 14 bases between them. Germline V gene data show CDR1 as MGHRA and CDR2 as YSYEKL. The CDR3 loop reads CASSQDKDRSDQPQHF. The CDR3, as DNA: TGCGCCAGCAGCCAAGATAAGGACAGATCGGATCAGCCCCAGCATTTT.

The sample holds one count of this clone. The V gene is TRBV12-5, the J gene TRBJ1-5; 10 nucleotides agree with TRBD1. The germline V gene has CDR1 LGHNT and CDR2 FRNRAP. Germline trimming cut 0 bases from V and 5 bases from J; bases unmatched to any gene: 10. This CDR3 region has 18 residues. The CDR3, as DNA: TGTGCTAGTGGTTTGGTCTTGGTTTCGACAGGGGGCGATCAGCCCCAGCATTTT. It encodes CASGLVLVSTGGDQPQHF.

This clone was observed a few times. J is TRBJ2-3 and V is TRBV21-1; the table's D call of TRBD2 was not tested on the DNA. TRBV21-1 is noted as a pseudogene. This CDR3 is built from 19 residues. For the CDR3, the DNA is TGTGCCAGCAGCCCTAGGACTAGCGGGGGAGCTTTGAGCACAGATACGCAGTATTTT. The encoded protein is CASSPRTSGGALSTDTQYF.

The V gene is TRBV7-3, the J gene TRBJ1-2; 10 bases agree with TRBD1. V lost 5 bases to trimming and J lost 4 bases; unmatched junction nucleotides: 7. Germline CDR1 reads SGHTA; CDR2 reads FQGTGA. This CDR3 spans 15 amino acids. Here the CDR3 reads CASSDGTGDGYGYTF. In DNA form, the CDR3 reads TGTGCCAGCAGCGATGGGACAGGGGATGGCTATGGCTACACCTTC.

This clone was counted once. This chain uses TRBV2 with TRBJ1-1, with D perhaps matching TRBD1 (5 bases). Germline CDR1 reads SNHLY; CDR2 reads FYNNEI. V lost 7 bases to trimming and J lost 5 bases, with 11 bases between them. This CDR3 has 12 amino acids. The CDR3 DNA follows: TGTGCCAGCATCCGCGGGGGGACTGAAGCTTTCTTT. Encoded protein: CASIRGGTEAFF.

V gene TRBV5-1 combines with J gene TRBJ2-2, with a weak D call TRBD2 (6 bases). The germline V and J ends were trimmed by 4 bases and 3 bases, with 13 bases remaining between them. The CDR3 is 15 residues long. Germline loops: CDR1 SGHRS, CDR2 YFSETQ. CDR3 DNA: TGCGCCAGCAGCCGCGGGACCGTGGACACCGGGGAGCTGTTTTTT. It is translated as CASSRGTVDTGELFF.

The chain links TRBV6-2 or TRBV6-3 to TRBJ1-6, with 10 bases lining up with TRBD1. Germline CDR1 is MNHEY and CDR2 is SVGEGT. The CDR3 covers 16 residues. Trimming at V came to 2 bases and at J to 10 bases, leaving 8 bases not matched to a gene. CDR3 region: CASSYPLGQGVSPLHF. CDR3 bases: TGTGCCAGCAGTTACCCCCTCGGACAGGGGGTATCACCCCTCCACTTT.

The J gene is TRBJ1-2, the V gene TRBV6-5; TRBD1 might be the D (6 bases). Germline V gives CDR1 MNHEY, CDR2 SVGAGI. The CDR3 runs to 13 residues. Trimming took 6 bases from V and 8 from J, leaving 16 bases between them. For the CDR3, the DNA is TGTGCCAGCAGCCCCCCAGGACAGAACGGCTACACCTTC. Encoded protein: CASSPPGQNGYTF.

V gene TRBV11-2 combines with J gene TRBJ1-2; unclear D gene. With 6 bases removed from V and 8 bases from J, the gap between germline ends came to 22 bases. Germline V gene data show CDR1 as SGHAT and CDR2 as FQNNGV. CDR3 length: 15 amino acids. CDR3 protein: CASRETGLRRQGYTF. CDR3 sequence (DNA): TGTGCCAGCAGAGAGACCGGGCTCCGGAGGCAAGGCTACACCTTC.

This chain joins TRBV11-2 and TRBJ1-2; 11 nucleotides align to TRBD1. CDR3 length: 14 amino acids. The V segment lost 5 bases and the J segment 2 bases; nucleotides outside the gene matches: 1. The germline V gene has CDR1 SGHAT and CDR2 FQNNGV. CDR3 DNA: TGTGCCAGCAGCGGGACAGGGGGAAACTATGGCTACACCTTC. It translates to CASSGTGGNYGYTF.

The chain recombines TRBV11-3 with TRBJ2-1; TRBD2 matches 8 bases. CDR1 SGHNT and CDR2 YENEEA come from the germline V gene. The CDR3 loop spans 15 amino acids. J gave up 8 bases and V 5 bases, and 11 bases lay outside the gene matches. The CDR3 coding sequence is TGTGCCAGCAGCCTCGGGGGGGCTACGTTGGATGAGCAGTTCTTC. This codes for CASSLGGATLDEQFF.

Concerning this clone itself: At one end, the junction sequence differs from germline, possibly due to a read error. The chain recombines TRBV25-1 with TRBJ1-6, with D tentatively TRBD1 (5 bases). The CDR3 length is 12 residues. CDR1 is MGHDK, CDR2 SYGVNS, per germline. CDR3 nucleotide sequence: TGTGCCAGCAGTAAATACGCAGGGACCCTCCACTTT. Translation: CASSKYAGTLHF.

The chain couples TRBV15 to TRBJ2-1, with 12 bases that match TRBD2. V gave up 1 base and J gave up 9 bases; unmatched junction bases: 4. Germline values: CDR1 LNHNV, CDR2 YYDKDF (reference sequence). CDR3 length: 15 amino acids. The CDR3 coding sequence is TGTGCCACCAGCAGAGTGACTAGCGGGGGAAGTGAGCAGTTCTTC. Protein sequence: CATSRVTSGGSEQFF.

The CDR3 DNA reads TGTGCCAGCAGTTACAGGGGAAACGACGGCTACACCTTC. This translates into CASSYRGNDGYTF. The chain recombines TRBV12-3 or TRBV12-4 with TRBJ1-2; 7 positions match TRBD1. J lost 8 bases, V lost 4 bases, and 7 bases had no gene match. The CDR3 spans 13 residues.

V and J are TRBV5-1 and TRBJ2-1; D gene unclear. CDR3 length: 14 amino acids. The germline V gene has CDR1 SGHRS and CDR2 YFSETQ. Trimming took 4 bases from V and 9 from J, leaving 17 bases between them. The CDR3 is CASSNPTQRSEQFF. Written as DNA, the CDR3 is TGCGCCAGCAGCAACCCGACCCAACGGAGTGAGCAGTTCTTC.

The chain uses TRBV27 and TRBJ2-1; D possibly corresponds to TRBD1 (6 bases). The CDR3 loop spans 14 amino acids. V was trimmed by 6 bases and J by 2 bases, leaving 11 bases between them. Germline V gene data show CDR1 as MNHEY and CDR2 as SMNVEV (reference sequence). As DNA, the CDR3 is TGTGCCAGCAGCACCGGGACACCCTACAATGAGCAGTTCTTC. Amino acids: CASSTGTPYNEQFF.

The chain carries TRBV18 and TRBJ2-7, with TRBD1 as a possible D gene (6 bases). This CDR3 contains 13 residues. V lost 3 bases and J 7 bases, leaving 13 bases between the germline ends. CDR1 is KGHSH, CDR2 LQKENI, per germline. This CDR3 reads CASSPIHRVEQYF. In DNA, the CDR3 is TGTGCCAGCTCACCGATTCACAGGGTAGAGCAGTACTTC.

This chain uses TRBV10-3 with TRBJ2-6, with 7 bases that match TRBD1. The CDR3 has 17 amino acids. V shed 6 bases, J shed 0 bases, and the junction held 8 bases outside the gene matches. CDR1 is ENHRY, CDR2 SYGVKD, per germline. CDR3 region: CAISGQASLSGANVLTF. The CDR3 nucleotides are TGTGCCATCAGCGGACAGGCGTCGCTCTCTGGGGCCAACGTCCTGACTTTC.

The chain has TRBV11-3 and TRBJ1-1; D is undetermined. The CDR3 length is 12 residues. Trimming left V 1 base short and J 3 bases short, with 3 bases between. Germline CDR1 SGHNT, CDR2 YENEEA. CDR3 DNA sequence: TGTGCCAGCAGCTTAGGAGACACTGAAGCTTTCTTT. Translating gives CASSLGDTEAFF.

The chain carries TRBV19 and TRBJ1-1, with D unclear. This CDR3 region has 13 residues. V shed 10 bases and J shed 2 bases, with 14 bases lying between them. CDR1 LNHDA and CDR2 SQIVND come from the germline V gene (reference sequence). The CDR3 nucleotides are TGTGCCACGACTAAGCCAGTAAACACTGAAGCTTTCTTT. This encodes CATTKPVNTEAFF.

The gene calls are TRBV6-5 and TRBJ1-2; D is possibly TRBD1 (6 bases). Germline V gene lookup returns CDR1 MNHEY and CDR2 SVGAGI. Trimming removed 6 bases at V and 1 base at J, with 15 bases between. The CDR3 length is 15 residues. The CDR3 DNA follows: TGTGCCAGCAGCCTGGGGGCAGGCGTTAACTATGGCTACACCTTC. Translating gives CASSLGAGVNYGYTF.

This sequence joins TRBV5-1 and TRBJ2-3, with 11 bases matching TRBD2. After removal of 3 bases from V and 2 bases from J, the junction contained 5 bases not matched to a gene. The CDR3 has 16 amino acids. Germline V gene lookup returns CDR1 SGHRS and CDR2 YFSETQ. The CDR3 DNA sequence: TGCGCCAGCAGCTCCGGGACTAGCGGTTACACAGATACGCAGTATTTT. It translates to CASSSGTSGYTDTQYF.

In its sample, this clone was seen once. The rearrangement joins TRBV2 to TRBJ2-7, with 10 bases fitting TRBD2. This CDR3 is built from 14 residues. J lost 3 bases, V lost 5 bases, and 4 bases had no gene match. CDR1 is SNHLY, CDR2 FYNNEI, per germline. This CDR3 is CASSYTSGDYEQYF. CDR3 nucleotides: TGTGCCAGCAGTTATACTAGCGGGGACTACGAGCAGTACTTC.

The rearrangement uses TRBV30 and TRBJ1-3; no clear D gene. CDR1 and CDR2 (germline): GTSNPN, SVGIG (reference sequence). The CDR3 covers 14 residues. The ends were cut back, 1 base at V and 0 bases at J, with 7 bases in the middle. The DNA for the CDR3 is TGTGCCTGGAGTGGCGGTGCCTCTGGAAACACCATATATTTT. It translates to CAWSGGASGNTIYF.

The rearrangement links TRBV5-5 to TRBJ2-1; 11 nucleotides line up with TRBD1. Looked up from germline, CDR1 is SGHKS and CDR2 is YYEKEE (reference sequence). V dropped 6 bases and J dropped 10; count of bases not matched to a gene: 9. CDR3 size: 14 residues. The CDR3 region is CASTPGQGEREQFF. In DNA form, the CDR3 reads TGTGCCAGCACCCCGGGACAGGGGGAACGAGAGCAGTTCTTC.

The CDR3 nucleotides are TGTGCCAGCAGCCAGGTAGGGGGCAGATACGAGCAGTACTTC. This sequence encodes CASSQVGGRYEQYF. The J gene is TRBJ2-7, the V gene TRBV14, with TRBD1 matching 7 bases. The trim removed 3 bases at V and 4 bases at J, leaving 6 bases unmatched. Germline V gene lookup returns CDR1 SGHDN and CDR2 FVKESK. The CDR3 covers 14 residues. The whole variable domain, filled in from reference TRBV14 and TRBJ2-7, reads EAGVTQFPSHSVIEKGQTVTLRCDPISGHDNLYWYRRVMGKEIKFLLHFVKESKQDESGMPNNRFLAERTGGTYSTLKVQPAELEDSGVYFCASSQVGGRYEQYFGPGTRLTVT.

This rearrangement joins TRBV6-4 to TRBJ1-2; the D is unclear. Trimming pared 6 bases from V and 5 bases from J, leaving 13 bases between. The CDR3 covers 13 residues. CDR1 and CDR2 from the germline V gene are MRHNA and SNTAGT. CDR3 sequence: CASSASSGYGYTF. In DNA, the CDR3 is TGTGCCAGCAGCGCGTCCTCAGGTTATGGCTACACCTTC.

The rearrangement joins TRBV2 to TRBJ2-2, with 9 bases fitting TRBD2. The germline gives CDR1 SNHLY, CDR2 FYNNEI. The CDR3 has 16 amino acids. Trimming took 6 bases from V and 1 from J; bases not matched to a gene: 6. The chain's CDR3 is CASRPGTSRNTGELFF. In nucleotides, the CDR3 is TGTGCCAGCAGGCCCGGGACTAGCCGGAACACCGGGGAGCTGTTTTTT.

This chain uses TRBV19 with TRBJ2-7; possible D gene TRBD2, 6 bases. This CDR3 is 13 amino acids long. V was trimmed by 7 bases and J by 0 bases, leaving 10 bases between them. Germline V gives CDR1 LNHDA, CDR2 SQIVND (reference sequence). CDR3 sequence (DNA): TGTGCCAGTATAGGGACTCACTCCTACGAGCAGTACTTC. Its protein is CASIGTHSYEQYF.

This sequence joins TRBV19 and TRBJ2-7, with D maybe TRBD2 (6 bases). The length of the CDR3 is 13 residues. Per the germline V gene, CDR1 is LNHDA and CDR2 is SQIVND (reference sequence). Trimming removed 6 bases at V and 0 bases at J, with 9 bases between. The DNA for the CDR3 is TGTGCCAGTAGGGGACTCGCCTCCTACGAGCAGTACTTC. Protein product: CASRGLASYEQYF.

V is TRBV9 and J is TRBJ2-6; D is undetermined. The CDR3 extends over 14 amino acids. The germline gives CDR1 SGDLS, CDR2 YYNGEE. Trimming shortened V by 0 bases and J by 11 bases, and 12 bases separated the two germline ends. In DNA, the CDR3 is TGTGCCAGCAGCGTAGCCCCGTTATCGTACGTCCTGACTTTC. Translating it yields CASSVAPLSYVLTF. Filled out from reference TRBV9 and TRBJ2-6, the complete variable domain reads DSGVTQTPKHLITATGQRVTLRCSPRSGDLSVYWYQQSLDQGLQFLIQYYNGEERAKGNILERFSAQQFPDLHSELNLSSLELGDSALYFCASSVAPLSYVLTFGAGSRLTVL.

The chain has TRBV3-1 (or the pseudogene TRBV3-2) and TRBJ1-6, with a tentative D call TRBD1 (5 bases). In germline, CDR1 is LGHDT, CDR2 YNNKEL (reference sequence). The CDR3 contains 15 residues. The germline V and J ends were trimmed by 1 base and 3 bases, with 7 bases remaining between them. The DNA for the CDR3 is TGTGCCAGCAGCCAAGGGCAGGGCTATAATTCACCCCTCCACTTT. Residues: CASSQGQGYNSPLHF.